A selection of T cell receptor beta chains follows, all from one sample in a study of T cell responses to AZD1222 COVID-19 vaccine. Assay: immunoSEQ multiplex PCR; the TCRdb copy retains only in-frame clones and omits some. The profile covers over 65,000 clones, with approximately 78% appearing a single time and 20% to 25% taken by the ten largest. The specimen was peripheral blood, collected on day 0 of AZD1222 vaccination. The source of these receptors is an adult in good health. CDR3s include the opening cysteine and the closing phenylalanine or tryptophan. Fields, in order: J gene, clone size, V gene, D gene, CDR3 DNA, CDR3 protein. D genes are given only for firm matches. Not every row has a clone size; where given, it reads once, few, many or a size class.

TRBJ1-2 - TRBV20-1 - TGCAGTGCTAGTTTGTTGGGGGCGGGGGACAACTATGGCTACACCTTC CSASLLGAGDNYGYTF
TRBJ2-3 once TRBV3-1/TRBV3-2 TRBD1 TGTGCCAGCAGCCAAAGGGGACAGAACACAGATACGCAGTATTTT CASSQRGQNTDTQYF
TRBJ1-3 once TRBV5-1 TRBD1 TGCGCCAGCGGGACAGGGGGCTCAGAACTCTCTGGAAACACCATATATTTT CASGTGGSELSGNTIYF
TRBJ2-5 - TRBV5-4 - TGTGCCAGCAGCTGGGGAGGTCAAGAGACCCAGTACTTC CASSWGGQETQYF
TRBJ2-5 - TRBV5-1 - TGCGCCAGCAGCTTGGTTTCAGGGTACGCAGAGACCCAGTACTTC CASSLVSGYAETQYF
TRBJ2-7 - TRBV5-1 - TGCGCCAGCAGCTTGTTACAGGGATCGAAGGCCTACGAGCAGTACTTC CASSLLQGSKAYEQYF
TRBJ2-2 - TRBV7-6 - TGTGCCAGCAGCTTAGACCCCGGGAGAGGTGACACCGGGGAGCTGTTTTTT CASSLDPGRGDTGELFF
TRBJ2-1 - TRBV4-1 TRBD2 TGCGCCAGCAGCCAAGATCGGAAGTTAAGGCGGGAGAGGGGCCACAATGAGCAGTTCTTC CASSQDRKLRRERGHNEQFF
TRBJ1-1 - TRBV12-3/TRBV12-4 - TGTGCCAGCAGTCTCCGGGCAGGGACTGAAGCTTTCTTT CASSLRAGTEAFF
TRBJ1-4 - TRBV5-1 TRBD1 TGCGCCAGCAGCTTGGGACAGGGGAATGAAAAACTGTTTTTT CASSLGQGNEKLFF
TRBJ1-2 many TRBV12-3/TRBV12-4 - TGTGCCAGCAGTTCGGCACAAAGAGCCGGCTACACCTTC CASSSAQRAGYTF
TRBJ1-5 - TRBV28 - TGTGCCAGTAGAATCAGGGGAAATCAGCCCCAGCATTTT CASRIRGNQPQHF
TRBJ1-4 - TRBV7-9 - TGTGCCAGCAAGGATCCCTCGGAAAAACTGTTTTTT CASKDPSEKLFF
TRBJ1-3 - TRBV7-9 - TGTGCCAGCACCCAGCGCGGGATAAGGTCTGGAAACACCATATATTTT CASTQRGIRSGNTIYF
TRBJ2-2 - TRBV7-7 - TGTGCTAGCAGCTTAGCACAGGGTACCGGGGAGCTGTTTTTT CASSLAQGTGELFF
TRBJ2-1 - TRBV30 - TGTGCCTGGACCAAGGGGGACCTAGCCTACAATGAGCAGTTCTTC CAWTKGDLAYNEQFF
TRBJ2-2 - TRBV28 TRBD2 TGTGCCGGTTGTCGACTAGCGGGATCCGGGGAGCTGTTTTTT CAGCRLAGSGELFF
TRBJ2-2 - TRBV6-5 - TGTGCCAGCAGTAGGGACTTACTCACCGGGGAGCTGTTTTTT CASSRDLLTGELFF
TRBJ1-2 - TRBV9 TRBD1 TGTGCCAGCAGCGACGGACAGGCGGACTATGGCTACACCTTC CASSDGQADYGYTF
TRBJ2-1 - TRBV10-3 TRBD1 TGTGCCATCAGCCGAGGGGGCAGGGGTTACTTGGACAATGAGCAGTTCTTC CAISRGGRGYLDNEQFF
TRBJ1-2 - TRBV29-1 TRBD1 TGCAGCGTTGACGGGACAGGGGGTTATGGCTACACCTTC CSVDGTGGYGYTF
TRBJ2-7 - TRBV5-1 - TGCGCCAGCAGAGGGGCGGATGAAAGTTATTACGAGCAGTACTTC CASRGADESYYEQYF
TRBJ2-5 - TRBV7-8 - TGTGCCAGCAGCCCGTACAGATTCCAAGAGACCCAGTACTTC CASSPYRFQETQYF
TRBJ2-7 - TRBV5-1 - TGCGCCAGCAGCTTGGCTAGCGACTCCTACGAGCAGTACTTC CASSLASDSYEQYF
TRBJ1-2 - TRBV5-8 - TGTGCCAGCAGCCTCCAGGGACCCTATGGCTACACCTTC CASSLQGPYGYTF
TRBJ1-4 - TRBV27 TRBD1 TGTGCCAGCAGGACAGGGAGAAATGAAAAACTGTTTTTT CASRTGRNEKLFF
TRBJ1-4 - TRBV18 TRBD1 TGTGCCAGCTCACCACCGGGGACAGGGATAACTAATGAAAAACTGTTTTTT CASSPPGTGITNEKLFF
TRBJ2-1 - TRBV3-1/TRBV3-2 - TGTGCCAGCAGCCAAGTGCTAGCGTCTTACAATGAGCAGTTCTTC CASSQVLASYNEQFF
TRBJ1-4 few TRBV7-9 - TGTGCCAGCAGCTTAGCCCTGGGGGGAGGGGATGAAAAACTGTTTTTT CASSLALGGGDEKLFF
TRBJ2-6 medium-sized TRBV15 TRBD1 TGTGCCACCAGCAACAGGGGATCCGGGGCCAACGTCCTGACTTTC CATSNRGSGANVLTF
TRBJ1-5 - TRBV19 - TGTGCCAGCGCCTGGACAAATCAGCCCCAGCATTTT CASAWTNQPQHF
TRBJ2-2 - TRBV11-3 TRBD1 TGTGCCAGCAGCTTAGGGACAGGGAAATACGGGGAGCTGTTTTTT CASSLGTGKYGELFF